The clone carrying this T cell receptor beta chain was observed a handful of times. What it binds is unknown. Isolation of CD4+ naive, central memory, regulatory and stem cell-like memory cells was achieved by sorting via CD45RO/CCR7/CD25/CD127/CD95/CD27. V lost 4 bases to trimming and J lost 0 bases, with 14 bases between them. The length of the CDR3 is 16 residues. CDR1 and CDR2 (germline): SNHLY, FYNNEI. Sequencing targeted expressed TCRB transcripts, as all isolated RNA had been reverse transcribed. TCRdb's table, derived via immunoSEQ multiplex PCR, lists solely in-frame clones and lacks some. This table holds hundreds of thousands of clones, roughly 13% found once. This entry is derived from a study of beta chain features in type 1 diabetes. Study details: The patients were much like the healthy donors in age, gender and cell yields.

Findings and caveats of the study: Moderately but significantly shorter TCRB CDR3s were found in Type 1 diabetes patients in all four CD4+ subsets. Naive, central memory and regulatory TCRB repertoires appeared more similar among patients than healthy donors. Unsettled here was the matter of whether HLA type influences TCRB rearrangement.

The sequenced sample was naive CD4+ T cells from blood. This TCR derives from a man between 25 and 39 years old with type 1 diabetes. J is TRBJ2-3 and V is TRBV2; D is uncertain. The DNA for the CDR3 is TGTGCCAGCAGTGTGAATCGTGACTGGAGCACAGATACGCAGTATTTT. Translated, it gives CASSVNRDWSTDTQYF.